This T cell receptor beta chain was obtained from a study of vaccination and CD4 T cells after COVID-19. Study as a whole: At a median about 91 days (range 35 to 161) after diagnosis, post-COVID samples were drawn.

As for this clonotype: Its antigen is as yet unknown.

J was trimmed by 9 bases and V by 5 bases; bases with no gene match: 11. The CDR3 spans 15 residues. Germline lookup yields CDR1 DFQATT and CDR2 SNEGSKA (reference sequence). Regarding treatment: approximately 9-day PBMC culture with coronavirus spike peptide pools or control peptides (ViraFEST assay). Investigators obtained the unexposed donor's CD4+ T cells before the COVID-19 pandemic (2011-2018). Once peptide pools had expanded antigen-specific T cells, ViraFEST sequenced TCRs. Cell supply allowing, SARS-CoV-2 S/N and four cold-coronavirus spikes probed unexposed-donor CD4+ T cells. The Oncomine TCR Beta short-read assay generated sequence data from the DNA of cultured CD4+ T cells. Researchers extracted genomic DNA from CD4+ T cells that had been cultured. Using its own MiXCR run on the PCR reads, TCRdb lists one record per CDR3 protein. Of 9,100 or so distinct CDR3 sequences in the sample, 25% to 40% were seen once.

What was sequenced was CD4+ T cells from blood, cultured in vitro. The origin of this receptor is a human donor in good health. The chain couples TRBV20-1 to TRBJ2-1; 12 bases agree with TRBD2. CDR3 sequence reads: CSAPDLAGGPGEQFF. The CDR3 bases are TGCAGTGCTCCAGACCTAGCGGGAGGGCCTGGTGAGCAGTTCTTC.